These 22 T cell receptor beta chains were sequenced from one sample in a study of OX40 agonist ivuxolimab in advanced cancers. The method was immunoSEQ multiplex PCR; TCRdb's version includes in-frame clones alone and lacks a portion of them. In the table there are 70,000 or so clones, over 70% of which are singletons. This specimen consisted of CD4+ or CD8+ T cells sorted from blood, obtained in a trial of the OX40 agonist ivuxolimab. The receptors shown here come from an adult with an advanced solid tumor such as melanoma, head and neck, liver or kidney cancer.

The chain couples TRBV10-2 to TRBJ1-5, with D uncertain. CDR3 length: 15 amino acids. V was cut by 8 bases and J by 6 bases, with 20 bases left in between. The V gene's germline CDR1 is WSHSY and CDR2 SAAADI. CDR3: CASLSHDWYGQPQHF. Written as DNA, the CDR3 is TGCGCCAGCCTCTCCCACGATTGGTACGGTCAGCCCCAGCATTTT.

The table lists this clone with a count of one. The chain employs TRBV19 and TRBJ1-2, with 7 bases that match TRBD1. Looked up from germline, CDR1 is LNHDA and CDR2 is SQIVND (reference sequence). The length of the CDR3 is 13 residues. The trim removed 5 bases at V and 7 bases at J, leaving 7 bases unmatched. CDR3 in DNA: TGTGCCAGTAGTGCCTACAGGGGTGGTGGCTACACCTTC. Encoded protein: CASSAYRGGGYTF.

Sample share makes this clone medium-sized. The CDR3 here is CASRTGGTNYGYTF. CDR3 DNA sequence: TGTGCCAGCAGGACAGGTGGGACTAACTATGGCTACACCTTC. This chain connects TRBV27 to TRBJ1-2; D is perhaps TRBD1 (6 bases). V was cut by 6 bases and J by 0 bases, with 11 bases left in between. Germline CDR1 is MNHEY and CDR2 is SMNVEV (reference sequence). The CDR3 totals 14 residues.

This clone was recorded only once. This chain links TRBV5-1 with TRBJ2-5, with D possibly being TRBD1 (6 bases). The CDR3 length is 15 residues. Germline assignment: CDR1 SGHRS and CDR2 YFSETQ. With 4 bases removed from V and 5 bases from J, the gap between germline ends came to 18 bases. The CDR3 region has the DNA TGCGCCAGCAGCCCATCAATCGCTAGGGGGGAGACCCAGTACTTC. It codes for CASSPSIARGETQYF.

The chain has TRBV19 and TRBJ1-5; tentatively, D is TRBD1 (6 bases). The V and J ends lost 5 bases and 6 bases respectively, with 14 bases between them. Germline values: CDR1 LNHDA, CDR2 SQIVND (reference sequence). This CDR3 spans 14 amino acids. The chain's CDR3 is CASSGGGAGQPQHF. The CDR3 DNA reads TGTGCCAGTAGTGGAGGGGGGGCAGGTCAGCCCCAGCATTTT.

The CDR3 DNA sequence: TGTGCCAGTAGTATGAACGGGCCCTATGGCTACACCTTC. Protein sequence: CASSMNGPYGYTF. V usage is TRBV19 and J usage is TRBJ1-2; D remains unclear. Germline V lookup: CDR1 LNHDA, CDR2 SQIVND (reference sequence). V lost 3 bases and J lost 4, with 9 bases in between. CDR3 size: 13 residues.

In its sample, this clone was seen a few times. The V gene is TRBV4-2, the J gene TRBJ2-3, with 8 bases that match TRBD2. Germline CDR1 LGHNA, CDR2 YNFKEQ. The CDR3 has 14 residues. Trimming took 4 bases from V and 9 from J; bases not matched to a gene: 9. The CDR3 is CASSRFRGGGTQYF. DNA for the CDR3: TGTGCCAGCAGCCGTTTTCGGGGGGGCGGAACGCAGTATTTT.

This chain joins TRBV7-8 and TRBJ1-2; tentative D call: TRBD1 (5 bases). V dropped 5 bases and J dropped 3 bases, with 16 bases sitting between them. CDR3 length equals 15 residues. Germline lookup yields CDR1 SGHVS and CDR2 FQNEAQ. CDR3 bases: TGTGCCAGCAGCCACTACCGACGACAGTACTATGGCTACACCTTC. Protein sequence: CASSHYRRQYYGYTF.

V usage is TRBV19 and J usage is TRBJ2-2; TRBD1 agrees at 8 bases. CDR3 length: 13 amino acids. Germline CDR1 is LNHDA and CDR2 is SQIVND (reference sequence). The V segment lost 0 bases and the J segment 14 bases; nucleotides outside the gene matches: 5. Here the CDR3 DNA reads TGTGCCAGTAGTATAGACGGACAGGGAGAACTGTTTTTT. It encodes CASSIDGQGELFF.

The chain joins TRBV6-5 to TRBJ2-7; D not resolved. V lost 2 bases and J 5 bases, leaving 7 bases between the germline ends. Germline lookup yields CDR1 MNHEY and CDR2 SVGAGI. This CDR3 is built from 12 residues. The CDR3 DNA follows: TGTGCCAGCAGTTACACCCGCAACGAGCAGTACTTC. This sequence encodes CASSYTRNEQYF.

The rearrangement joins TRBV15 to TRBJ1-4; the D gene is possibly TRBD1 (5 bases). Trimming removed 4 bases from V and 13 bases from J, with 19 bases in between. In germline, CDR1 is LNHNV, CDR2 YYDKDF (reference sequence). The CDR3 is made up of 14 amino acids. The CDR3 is CATSNPGTLRGLFF. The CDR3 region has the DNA TGTGCCACCAGCAACCCCGGGACCTTGCGGGGACTGTTTTTT. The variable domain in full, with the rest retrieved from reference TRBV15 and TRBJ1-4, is DAMVIQNPRYQVTQFGKPVTLSCSQTLNHNVMYWYQQKSSQAPKLLFHYYDKDFNNEADTPDNFQSRRPNTSFCFLDIRSPGLGDTAMYLCATSNPGTLRGLFFGSGTQLSVL.

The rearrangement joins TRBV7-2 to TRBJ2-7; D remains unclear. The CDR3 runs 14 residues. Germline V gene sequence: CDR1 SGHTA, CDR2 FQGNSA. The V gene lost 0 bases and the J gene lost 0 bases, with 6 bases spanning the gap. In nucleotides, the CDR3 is TGTGCCAGCAGCTTAGCGGGCCTCTCCTACGAGCAGTACTTC. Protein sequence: CASSLAGLSYEQYF.

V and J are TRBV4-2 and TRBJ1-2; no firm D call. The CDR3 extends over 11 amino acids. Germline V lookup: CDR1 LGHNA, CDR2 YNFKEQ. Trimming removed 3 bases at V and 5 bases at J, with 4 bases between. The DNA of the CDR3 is TGTGCCAGCAGCCAGGGGTATGGCTACACCTTC. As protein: CASSQGYGYTF.

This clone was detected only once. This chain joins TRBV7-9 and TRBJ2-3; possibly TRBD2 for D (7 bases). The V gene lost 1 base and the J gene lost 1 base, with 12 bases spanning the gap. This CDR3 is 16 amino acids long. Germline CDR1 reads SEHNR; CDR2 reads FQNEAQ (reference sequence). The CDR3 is CASSLGGGAGTDTQYF. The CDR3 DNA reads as TGTGCCAGCAGCTTAGGTGGGGGGGCCGGCACAGATACGCAGTATTTT.

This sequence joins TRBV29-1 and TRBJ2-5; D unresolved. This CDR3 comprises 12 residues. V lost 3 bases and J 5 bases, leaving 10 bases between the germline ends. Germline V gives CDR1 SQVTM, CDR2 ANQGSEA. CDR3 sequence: CSVEGFGETQYF. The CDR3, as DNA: TGCAGCGTTGAGGGTTTTGGGGAGACCCAGTACTTC.

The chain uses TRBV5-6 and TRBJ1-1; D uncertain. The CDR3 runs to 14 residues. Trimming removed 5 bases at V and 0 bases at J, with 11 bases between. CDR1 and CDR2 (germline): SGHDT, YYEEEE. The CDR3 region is CASRTSWLNTEAFF. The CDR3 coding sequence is TGTGCCAGCAGAACGAGTTGGTTGAACACTGAAGCTTTCTTT.

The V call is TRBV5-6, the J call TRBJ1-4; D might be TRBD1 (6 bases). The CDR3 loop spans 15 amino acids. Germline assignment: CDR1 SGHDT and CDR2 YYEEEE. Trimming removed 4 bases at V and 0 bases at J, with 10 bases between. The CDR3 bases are TGTGCCAGCAGCGAAACAGGGTCAACTAATGAAAAACTGTTTTTT. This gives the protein CASSETGSTNEKLFF.

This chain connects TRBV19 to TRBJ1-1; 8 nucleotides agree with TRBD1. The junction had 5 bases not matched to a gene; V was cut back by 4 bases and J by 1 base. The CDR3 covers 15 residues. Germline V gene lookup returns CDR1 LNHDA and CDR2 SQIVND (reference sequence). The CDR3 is CASSSDRGGNTEAFF. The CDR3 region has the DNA TGTGCCAGTAGTAGCGACAGGGGCGGGAACACTGAAGCTTTCTTT.

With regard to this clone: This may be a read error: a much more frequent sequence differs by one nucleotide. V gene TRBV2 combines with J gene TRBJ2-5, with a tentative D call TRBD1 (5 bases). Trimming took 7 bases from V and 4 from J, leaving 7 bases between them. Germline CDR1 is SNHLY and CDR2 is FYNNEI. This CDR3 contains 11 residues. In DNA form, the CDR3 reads TGTGCCAGCACCCAGGGAGAGACCCAGTACTTC. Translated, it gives CASTQGETQYF.

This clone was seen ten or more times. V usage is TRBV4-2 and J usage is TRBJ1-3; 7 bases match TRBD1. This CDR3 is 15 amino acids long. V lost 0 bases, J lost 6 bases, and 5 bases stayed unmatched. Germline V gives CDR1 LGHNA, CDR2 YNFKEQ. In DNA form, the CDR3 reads TGTGCCAGCAGCCAAGAGACAGGGACCCAAAACACCATATATTTT. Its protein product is CASSQETGTQNTIYF.

The chain's CDR3 is CASSVLAGGRNSYEQYF. The DNA of the CDR3 is TGTGCCAGCAGCGTCCTAGCGGGGGGCCGAAACTCCTACGAGCAGTACTTC. The rearrangement links TRBV5-5 to TRBJ2-7; TRBD2 aligns across 11 bases. There are 17 residues in the CDR3. Germline V gene sequence: CDR1 SGHKS, CDR2 YYEKEE (reference sequence). The trim removed 4 bases at V and 0 bases at J, leaving 9 bases unmatched.

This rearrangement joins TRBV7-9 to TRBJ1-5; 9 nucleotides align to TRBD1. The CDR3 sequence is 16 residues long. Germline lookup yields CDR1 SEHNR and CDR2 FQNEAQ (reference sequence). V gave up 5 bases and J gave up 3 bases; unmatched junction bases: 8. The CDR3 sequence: CASSIQGTGSNQPQHF. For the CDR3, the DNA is TGTGCCAGCAGCATCCAGGGGACAGGGTCCAATCAGCCCCAGCATTTT.